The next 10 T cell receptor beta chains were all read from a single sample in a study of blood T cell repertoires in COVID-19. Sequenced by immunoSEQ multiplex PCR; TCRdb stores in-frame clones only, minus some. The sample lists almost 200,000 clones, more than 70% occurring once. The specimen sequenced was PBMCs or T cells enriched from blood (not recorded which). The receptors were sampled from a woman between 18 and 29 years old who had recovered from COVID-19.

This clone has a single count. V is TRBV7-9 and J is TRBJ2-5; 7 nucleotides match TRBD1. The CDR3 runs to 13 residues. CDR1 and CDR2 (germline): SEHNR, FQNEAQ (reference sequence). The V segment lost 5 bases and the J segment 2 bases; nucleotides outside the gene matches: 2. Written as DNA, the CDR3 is TGTGCCAGCAGCCGACAGGGACAAGAGACCCAGTACTTC. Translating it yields CASSRQGQETQYF.

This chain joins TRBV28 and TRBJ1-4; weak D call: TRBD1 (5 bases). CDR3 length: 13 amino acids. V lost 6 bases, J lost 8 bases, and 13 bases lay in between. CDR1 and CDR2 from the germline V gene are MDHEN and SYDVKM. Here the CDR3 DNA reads TGTGCCAGCAGCAGGGAGCGGGGAGAAAAACTGTTTTTT. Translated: CASSRERGEKLFF. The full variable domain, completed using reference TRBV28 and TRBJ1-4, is DVKVTQSSRYLVKRTGEKVFLECVQDMDHENMFWYRQDPGLGLRLIYFSYDVKMKEKGDIPEGYSVSREKKERFSLILESASTNQTSMYLCASSRERGEKLFFGSGTQLSVL.

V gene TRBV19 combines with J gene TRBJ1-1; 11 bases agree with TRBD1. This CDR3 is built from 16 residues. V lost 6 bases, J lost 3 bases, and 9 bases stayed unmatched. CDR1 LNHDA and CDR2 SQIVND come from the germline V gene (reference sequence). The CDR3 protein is CASRLDRGLGDTEAFF. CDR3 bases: TGTGCCAGTAGGTTGGACAGGGGGCTGGGTGACACTGAAGCTTTCTTT.

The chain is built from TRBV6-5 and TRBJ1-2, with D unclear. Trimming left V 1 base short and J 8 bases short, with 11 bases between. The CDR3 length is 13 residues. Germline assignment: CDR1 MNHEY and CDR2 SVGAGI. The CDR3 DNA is TGTGCCAGCAGTTACTTCGAGAGTGAAGGCTACACCTTC. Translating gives CASSYFESEGYTF.

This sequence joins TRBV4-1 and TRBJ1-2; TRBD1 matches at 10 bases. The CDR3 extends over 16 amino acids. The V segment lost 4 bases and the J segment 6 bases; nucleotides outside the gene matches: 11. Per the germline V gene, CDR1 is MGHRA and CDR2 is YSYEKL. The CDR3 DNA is TGCGCCAGCAGCCCCTCCCCGGGACAGGGGTTCGATGGCTACACCTTC. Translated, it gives CASSPSPGQGFDGYTF.

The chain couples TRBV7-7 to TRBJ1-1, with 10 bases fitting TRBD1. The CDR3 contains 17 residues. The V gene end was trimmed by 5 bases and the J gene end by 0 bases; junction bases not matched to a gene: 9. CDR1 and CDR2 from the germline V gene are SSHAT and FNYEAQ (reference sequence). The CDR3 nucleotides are TGTGCCAGCAGCCCTCCAGACAGGGGGCTGGTGAACACTGAAGCTTTCTTT. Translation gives CASSPPDRGLVNTEAFF.

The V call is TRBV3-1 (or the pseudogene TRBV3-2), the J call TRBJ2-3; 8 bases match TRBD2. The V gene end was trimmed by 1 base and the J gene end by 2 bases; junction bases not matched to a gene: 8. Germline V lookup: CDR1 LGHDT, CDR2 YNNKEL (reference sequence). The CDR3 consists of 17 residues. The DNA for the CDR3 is TGTGCCAGCAGCCAAGTAGTCGGTAGCGGGGCCACAGATACGCAGTATTTT. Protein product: CASSQVVGSGATDTQYF.

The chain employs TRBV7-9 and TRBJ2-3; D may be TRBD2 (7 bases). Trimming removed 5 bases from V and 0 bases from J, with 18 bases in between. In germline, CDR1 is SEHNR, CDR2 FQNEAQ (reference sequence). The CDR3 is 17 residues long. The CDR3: CASSQGSRGPSTDTQYF. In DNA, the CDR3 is TGTGCCAGCAGCCAGGGGTCGCGGGGGCCGAGCACAGATACGCAGTATTTT. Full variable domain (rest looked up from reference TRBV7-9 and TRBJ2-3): DTGVSQNPRHKITKRGQNVTFRCDPISEHNRLYWYRQTLGQGPEFLTYFQNEAQLEKSRLLSDRFSAERPKGSFSTLEIQRTEQGDSAMYLCASSQGSRGPSTDTQYFGPGTRLTVL.

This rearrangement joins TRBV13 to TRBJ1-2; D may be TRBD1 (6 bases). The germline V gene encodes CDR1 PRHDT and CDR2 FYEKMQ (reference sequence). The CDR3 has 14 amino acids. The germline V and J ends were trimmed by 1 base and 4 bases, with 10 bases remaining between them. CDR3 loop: CASSLAARGYGYTF. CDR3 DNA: TGTGCCAGCAGCTTAGCGGCCAGGGGCTATGGCTACACCTTC.

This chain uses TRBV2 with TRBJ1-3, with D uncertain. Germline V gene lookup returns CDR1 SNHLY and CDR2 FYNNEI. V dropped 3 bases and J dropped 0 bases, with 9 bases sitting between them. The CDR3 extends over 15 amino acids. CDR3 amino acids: CASSDSGYSGNTIYF. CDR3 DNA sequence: TGTGCCAGCAGTGATAGCGGCTACTCTGGAAACACCATATATTTT.